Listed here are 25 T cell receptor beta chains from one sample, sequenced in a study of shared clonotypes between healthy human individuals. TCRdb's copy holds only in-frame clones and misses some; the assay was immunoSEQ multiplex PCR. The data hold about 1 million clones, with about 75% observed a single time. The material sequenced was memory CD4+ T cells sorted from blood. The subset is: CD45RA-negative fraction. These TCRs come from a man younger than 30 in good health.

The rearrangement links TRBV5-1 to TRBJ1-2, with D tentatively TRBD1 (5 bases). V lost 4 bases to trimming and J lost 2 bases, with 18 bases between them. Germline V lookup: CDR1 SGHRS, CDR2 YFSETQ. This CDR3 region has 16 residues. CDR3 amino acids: CASSGAGPRMNYGYTF. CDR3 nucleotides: TGCGCCAGCAGCGGTGCGGGACCGAGGATGAACTATGGCTACACCTTC.

CDR3 loop: CASRTRTGDYGYTF. CDR3 DNA sequence: TGTGCCAGCAGAACCAGGACAGGGGATTACGGCTACACCTTC. This chain links TRBV2 with TRBJ1-2, with 9 bases that match TRBD1. Germline trimming cut 6 bases from V and 8 bases from J; bases unmatched to any gene: 10. Germline CDR1 is SNHLY and CDR2 is FYNNEI. The CDR3 length is 14 residues.

The CDR3 nucleotides read TGTGCCAGCAGCATGCGGGGGTTTAACACTGAAGCTTTCTTT. It yields the protein CASSMRGFNTEAFF. V usage is TRBV27 and J usage is TRBJ1-1; D possibly corresponds to TRBD1 (5 bases). Trimming shortened V by 6 bases and J by 2 bases, and 13 bases separated the two germline ends. There are 14 residues in the CDR3. Germline V gives CDR1 MNHEY, CDR2 SMNVEV (reference sequence).

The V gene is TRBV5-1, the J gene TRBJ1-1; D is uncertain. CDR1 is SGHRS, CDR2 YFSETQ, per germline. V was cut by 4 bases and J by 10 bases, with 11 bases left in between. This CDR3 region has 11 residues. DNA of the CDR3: TGCGCCAGCAGCCCGCCCCCGGGAGCTTTCTTT. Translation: CASSPPPGAFF.

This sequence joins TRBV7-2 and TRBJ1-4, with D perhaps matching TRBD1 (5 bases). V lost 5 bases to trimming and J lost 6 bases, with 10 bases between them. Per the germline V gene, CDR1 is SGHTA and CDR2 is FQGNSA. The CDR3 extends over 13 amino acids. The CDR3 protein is CASSPQGYEKLFF. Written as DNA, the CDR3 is TGTGCCAGCAGCCCCCAGGGTTATGAAAAACTGTTTTTT.

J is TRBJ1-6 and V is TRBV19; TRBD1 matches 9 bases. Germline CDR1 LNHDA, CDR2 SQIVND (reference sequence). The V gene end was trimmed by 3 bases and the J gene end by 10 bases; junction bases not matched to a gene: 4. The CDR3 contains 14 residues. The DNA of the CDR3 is TGTGCCAGTAGTATGCGACAGGGGGAGTCACCCCTCCACTTT. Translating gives CASSMRQGESPLHF.

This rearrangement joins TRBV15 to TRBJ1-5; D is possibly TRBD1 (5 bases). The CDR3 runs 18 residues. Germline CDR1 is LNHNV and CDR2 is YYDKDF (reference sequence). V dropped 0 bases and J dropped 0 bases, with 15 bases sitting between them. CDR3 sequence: CATSRDLTAQDSNQPQHF. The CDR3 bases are TGTGCCACCAGCAGAGATTTAACCGCACAGGATAGCAATCAGCCCCAGCATTTT.

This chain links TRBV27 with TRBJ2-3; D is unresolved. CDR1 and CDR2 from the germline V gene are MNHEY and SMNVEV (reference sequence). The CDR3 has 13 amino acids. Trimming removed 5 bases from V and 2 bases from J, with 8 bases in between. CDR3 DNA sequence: TGTGCCAGCAGTGAGGCCTACACAGATACGCAGTATTTT. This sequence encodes CASSEAYTDTQYF.

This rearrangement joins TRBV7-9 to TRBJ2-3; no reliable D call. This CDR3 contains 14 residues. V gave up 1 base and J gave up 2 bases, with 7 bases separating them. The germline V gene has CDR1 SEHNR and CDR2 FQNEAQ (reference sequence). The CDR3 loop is CASSLGRNTDTQYF. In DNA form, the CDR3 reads TGTGCCAGCAGCTTAGGGCGCAACACAGATACGCAGTATTTT.

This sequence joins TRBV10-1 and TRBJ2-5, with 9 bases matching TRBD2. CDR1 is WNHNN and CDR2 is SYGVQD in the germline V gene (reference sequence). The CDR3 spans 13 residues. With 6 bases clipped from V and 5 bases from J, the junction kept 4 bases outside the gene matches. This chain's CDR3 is CASRRTSEETQYF. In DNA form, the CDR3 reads TGCGCCAGCAGGAGGACTAGCGAGGAGACCCAGTACTTC.

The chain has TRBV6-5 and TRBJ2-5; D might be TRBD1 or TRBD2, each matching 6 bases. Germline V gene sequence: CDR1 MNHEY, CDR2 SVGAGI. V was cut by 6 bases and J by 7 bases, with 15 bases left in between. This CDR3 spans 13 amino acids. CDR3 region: CASSLGGLPTQYF. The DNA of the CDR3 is TGTGCCAGCAGCCTCGGGGGCTTGCCGACCCAGTACTTC.

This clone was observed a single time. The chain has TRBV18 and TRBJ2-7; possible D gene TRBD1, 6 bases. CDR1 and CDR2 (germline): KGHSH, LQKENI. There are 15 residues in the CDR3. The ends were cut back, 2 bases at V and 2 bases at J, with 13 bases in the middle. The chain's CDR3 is CASSPGGSRTYEQYF. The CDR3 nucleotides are TGTGCCAGCTCACCAGGGGGCTCCCGGACCTACGAGCAGTACTTC.

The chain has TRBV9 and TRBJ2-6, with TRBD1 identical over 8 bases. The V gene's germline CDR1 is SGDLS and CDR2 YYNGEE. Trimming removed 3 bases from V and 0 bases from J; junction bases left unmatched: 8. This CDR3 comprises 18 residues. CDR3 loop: CASSDRDRLSSGANVLTF. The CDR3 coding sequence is TGTGCCAGCAGCGATAGGGACAGGCTTAGCTCTGGGGCCAACGTCCTGACTTTC. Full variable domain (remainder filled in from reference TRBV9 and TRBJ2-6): DSGVTQTPKHLITATGQRVTLRCSPRSGDLSVYWYQQSLDQGLQFLIQYYNGEERAKGNILERFSAQQFPDLHSELNLSSLELGDSALYFCASSDRDRLSSGANVLTFGAGSRLTVL.

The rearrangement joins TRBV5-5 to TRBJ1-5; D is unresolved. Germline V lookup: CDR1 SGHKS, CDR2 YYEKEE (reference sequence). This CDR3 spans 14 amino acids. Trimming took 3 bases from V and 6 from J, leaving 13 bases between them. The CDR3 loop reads CASSSPGALQPQHF. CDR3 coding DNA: TGTGCCAGCAGCTCGCCGGGAGCCCTTCAGCCCCAGCATTTT.

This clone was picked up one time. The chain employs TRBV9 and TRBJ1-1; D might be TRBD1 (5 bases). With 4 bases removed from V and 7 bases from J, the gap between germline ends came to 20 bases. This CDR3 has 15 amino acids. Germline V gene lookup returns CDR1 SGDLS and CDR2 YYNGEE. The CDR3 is CASSTRGTGGDEAFF. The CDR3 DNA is TGTGCCAGCAGCACCCGGGGGACGGGAGGAGATGAAGCTTTCTTT. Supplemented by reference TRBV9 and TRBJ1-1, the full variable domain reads DSGVTQTPKHLITATGQRVTLRCSPRSGDLSVYWYQQSLDQGLQFLIQYYNGEERAKGNILERFSAQQFPDLHSELNLSSLELGDSALYFCASSTRGTGGDEAFFGQGTRLTVV.

In DNA, the CDR3 is TGCGCCAGCAGCACCCTAGCCGGGACAGGGCTTCTTGGGGGTGAAGCTTTCTTT. Its translation: CASSTLAGTGLLGGEAFF. V gene TRBV5-1 combines with J gene TRBJ1-1; 9 nucleotides match TRBD1. CDR3 size: 18 residues. The V and J ends lost 4 bases and 7 bases, in that order; junction bases with no gene match: 20. CDR1 is SGHRS, CDR2 YFSETQ, per germline.

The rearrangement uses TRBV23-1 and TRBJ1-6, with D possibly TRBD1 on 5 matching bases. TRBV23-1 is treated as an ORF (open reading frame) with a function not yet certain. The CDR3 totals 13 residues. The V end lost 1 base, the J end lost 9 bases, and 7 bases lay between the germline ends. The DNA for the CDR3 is TGCGCCAGCAGTCAATTAGGGGTTTCACCCCTCCACTTT. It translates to CASSQLGVSPLHF.

This chain's CDR3 is CSVDGPSTEKLFF. DNA of the CDR3: TGCAGCGTTGATGGGCCAAGTACTGAAAAACTGTTTTTT. The chain carries TRBV29-1 and TRBJ1-4; no clear D gene. CDR3 length: 13 residues. The germline V gene encodes CDR1 SQVTM and CDR2 ANQGSEA. Trimming left V 3 bases short and J 7 bases short, with 12 bases between.

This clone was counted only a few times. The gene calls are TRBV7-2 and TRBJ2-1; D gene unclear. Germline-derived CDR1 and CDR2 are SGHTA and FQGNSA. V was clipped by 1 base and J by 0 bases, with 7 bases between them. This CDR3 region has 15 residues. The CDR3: CASSLEQSSYNEQFF. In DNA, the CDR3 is TGTGCCAGCAGCTTAGAACAAAGCTCCTACAATGAGCAGTTCTTC.

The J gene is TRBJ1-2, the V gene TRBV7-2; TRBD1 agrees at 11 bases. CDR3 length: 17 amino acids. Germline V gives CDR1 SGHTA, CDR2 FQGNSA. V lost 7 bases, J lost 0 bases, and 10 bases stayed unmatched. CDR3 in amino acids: CASIETGTGGSNYGYTF. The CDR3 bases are TGTGCCAGCATAGAGACCGGGACAGGGGGTTCTAACTATGGCTACACCTTC. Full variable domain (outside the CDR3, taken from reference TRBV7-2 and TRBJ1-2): GAGVSQSPSNKVTEKGKDVELRCDPISGHTALYWYRQSLGQGLEFLIYFQGNSAPDKSGLPSDRFSAERTGGSVSTLTIQRTQQEDSAVYLCASIETGTGGSNYGYTFGSGTRLTVV.

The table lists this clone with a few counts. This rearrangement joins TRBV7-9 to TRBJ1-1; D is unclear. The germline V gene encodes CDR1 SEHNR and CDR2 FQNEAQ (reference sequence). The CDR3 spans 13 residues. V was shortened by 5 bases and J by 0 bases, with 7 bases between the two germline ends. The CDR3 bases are TGTGCCAGCAGCCCCCTAGTGAACACTGAAGCTTTCTTT. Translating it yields CASSPLVNTEAFF.

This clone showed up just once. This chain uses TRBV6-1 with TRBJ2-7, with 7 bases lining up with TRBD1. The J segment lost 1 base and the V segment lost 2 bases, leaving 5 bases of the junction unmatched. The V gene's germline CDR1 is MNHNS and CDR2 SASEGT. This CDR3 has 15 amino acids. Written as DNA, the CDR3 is TGTGCCAGCAGTGAACCGTACAGGGGTTCCTACGAGCAGTACTTC. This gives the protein CASSEPYRGSYEQYF.

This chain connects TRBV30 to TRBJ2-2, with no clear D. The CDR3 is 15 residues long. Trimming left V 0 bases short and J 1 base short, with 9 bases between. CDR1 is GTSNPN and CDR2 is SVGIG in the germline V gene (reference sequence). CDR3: CAWSVIGKNTGELFF. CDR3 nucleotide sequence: TGTGCCTGGAGTGTGATAGGGAAGAACACCGGGGAGCTGTTTTTT.

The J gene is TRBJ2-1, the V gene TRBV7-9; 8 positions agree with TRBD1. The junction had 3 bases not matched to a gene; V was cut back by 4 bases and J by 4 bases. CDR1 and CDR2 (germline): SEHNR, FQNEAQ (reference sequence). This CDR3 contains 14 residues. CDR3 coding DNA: TGTGCCAGCAGCTCGGGGACAGGTTACAATGAGCAGTTCTTC. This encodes CASSSGTGYNEQFF.

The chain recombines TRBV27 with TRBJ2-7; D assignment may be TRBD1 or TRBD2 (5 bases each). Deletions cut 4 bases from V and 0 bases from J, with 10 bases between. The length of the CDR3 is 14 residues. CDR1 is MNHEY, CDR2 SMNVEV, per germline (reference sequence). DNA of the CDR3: TGTGCCAGCAGTTCACCGGGGCCCTCCTACGAGCAGTACTTC. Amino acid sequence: CASSSPGPSYEQYF.